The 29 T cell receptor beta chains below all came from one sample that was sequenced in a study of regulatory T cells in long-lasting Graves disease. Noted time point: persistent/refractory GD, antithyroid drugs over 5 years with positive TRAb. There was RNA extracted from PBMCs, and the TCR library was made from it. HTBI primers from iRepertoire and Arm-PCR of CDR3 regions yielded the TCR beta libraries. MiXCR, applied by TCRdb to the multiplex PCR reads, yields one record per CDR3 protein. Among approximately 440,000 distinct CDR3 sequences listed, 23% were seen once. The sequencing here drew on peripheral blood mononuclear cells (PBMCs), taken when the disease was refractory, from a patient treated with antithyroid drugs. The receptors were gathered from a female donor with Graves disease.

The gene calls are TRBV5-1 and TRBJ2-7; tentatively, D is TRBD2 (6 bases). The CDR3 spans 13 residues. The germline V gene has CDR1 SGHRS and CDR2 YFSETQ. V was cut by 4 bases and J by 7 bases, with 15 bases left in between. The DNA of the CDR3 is TGCGCCAGCAGCGGGACCTACGGAGGGGAGCAGTACTTC. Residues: CASSGTYGGEQYF.

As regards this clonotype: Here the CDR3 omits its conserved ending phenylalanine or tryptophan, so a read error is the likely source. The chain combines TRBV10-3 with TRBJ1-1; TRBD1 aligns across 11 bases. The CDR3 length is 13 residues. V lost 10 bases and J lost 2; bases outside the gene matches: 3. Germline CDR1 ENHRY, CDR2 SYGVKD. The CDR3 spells CANGQGANTEAFL. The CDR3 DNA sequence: TGTGCCAACGGACAGGGGGCTAACACTGAAGCTTTCCTT.

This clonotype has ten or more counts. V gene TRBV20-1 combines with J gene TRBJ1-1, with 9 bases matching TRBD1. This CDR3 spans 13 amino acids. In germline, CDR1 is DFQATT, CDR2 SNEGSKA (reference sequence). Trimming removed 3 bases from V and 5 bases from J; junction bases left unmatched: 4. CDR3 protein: CSASGTGKTEAFF. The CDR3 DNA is TGCAGTGCTAGTGGGACAGGGAAAACTGAAGCTTTCTTT.

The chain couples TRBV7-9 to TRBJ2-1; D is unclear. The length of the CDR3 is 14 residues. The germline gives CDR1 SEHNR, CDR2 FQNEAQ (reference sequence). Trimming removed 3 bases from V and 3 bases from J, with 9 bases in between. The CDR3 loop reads CASSFELHYNEQFF. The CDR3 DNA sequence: TGTGCCAGCAGCTTTGAACTACACTACAATGAGCAGTTCTTC.

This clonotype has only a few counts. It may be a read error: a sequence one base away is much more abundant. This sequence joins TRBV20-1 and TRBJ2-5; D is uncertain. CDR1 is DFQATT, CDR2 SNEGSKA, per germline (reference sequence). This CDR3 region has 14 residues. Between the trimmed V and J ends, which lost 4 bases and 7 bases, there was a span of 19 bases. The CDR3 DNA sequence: TGCAGTGCTAAACCGCCCGGCCCTCAGGCGACCCAGTACTTC. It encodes CSAKPPGPQATQYF.

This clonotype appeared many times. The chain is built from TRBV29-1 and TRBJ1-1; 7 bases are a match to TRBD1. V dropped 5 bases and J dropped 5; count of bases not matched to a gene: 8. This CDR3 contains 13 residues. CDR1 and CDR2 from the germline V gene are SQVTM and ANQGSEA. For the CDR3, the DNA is TGCAGCGTTCGGGACAGAGGCGCAACTGAAGCTTTCTTT. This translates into CSVRDRGATEAFF.

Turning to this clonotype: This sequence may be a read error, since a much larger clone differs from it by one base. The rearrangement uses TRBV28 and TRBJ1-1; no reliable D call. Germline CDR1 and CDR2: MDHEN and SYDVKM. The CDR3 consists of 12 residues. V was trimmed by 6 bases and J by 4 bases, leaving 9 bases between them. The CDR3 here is CASRCQFTEAFF. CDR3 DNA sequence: TGTGCCAGCAGGTGCCAGTTCACTGAAGCTTTCTTT.

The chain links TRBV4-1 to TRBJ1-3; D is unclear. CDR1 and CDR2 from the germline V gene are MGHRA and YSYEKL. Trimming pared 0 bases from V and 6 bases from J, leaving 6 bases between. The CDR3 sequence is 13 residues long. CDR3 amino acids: CASSQDSENTIYF. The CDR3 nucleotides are TGCGCCAGCAGCCAAGATTCAGAAAACACCATATATTTT.

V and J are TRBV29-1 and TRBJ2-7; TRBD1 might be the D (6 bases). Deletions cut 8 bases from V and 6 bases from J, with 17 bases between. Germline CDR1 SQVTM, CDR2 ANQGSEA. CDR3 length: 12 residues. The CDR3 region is CSPSQGRGEQYF. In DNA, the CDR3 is TGCAGCCCCTCGCAGGGCAGGGGCGAGCAGTACTTC.

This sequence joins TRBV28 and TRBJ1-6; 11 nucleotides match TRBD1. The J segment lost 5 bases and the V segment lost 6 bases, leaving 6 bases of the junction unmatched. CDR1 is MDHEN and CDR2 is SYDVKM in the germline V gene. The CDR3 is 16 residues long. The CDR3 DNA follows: TGTGCCAGCAGCTCGGACAGGGGGCCGGATAATTCACCCCTCCACTTT. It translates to CASSSDRGPDNSPLHF.

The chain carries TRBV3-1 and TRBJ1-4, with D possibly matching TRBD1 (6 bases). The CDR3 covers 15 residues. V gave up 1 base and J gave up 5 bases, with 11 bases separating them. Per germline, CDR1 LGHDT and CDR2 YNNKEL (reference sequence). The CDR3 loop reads CASSQGDKGNEKLFF. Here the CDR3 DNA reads TGTGCCAGCAGCCAAGGGGACAAAGGGAATGAAAAACTGTTTTTT. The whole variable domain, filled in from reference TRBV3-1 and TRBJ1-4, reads DTAVSQTPKYLVTQMGNDKSIKCEQNLGHDTMYWYKQDSKKFLKIMFSYNNKELIINETVPNRFSPKSPDKAHLNLHINSLELGDSAVYFCASSQGDKGNEKLFFGSGTQLSVL.

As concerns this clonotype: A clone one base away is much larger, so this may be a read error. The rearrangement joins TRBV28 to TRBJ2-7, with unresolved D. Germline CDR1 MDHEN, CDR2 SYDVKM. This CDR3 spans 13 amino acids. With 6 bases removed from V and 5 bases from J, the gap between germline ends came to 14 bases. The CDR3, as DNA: TGTGCCAGCAGCCAAACAGAAACCCACGAGCAGTACTTC. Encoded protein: CASSQTETHEQYF.

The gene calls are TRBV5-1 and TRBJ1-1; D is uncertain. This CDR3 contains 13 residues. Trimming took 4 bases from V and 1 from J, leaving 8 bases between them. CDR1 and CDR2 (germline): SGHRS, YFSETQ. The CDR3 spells CASSPGKNTEAFF. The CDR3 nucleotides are TGCGCCAGCAGCCCGGGGAAGAACACTGAAGCTTTCTTT.

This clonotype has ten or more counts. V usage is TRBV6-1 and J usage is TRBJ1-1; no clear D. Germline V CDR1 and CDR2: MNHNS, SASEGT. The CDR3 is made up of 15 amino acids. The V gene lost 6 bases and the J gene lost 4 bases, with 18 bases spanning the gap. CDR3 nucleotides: TGTGCCAGCAGGGCACCCTACGTAAGAGCCACTGAAGCTTTCTTT. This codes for CASRAPYVRATEAFF.

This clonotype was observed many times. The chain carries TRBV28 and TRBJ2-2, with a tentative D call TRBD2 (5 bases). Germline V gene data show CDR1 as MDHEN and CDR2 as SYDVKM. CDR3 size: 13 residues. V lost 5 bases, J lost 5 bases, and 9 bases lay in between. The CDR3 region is CASSDGITGELFF. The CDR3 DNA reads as TGTGCCAGCAGTGACGGGATAACCGGGGAGCTGTTTTTT.

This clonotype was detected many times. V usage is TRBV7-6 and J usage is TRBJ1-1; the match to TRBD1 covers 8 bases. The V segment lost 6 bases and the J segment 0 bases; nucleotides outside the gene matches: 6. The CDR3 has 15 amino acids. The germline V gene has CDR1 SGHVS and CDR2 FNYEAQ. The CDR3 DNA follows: TGTGCCAGCAGTCCAGGGGGCCTCATGAACACTGAAGCTTTCTTT. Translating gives CASSPGGLMNTEAFF.

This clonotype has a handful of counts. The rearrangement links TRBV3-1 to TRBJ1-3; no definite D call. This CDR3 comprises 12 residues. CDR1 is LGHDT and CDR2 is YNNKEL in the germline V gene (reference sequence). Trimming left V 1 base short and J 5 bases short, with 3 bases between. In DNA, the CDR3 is TGTGCCAGCAGCCAAGTCCGAAACACCATATATTTT. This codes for CASSQVRNTIYF.

The CDR3 sequence is CASSEYGRFYEQYF. CDR3 in DNA: TGTGCCAGCAGCGAATACGGCAGGTTCTACGAGCAGTACTTC. The chain couples TRBV7-2 to TRBJ2-7, with D unresolved. Germline CDR1 reads SGHTA; CDR2 reads FQGNSA. Trimming pared 5 bases from V and 3 bases from J, leaving 14 bases between. The CDR3 runs 14 residues. The full variable domain, its missing parts supplied by reference TRBV7-2 and TRBJ2-7, is GAGVSQSPSNKVTEKGKDVELRCDPISGHTALYWYRQSLGQGLEFLIYFQGNSAPDKSGLPSDRFSAERTGGSVSTLTIQRTQQEDSAVYLCASSEYGRFYEQYFGPGTRLTVT.

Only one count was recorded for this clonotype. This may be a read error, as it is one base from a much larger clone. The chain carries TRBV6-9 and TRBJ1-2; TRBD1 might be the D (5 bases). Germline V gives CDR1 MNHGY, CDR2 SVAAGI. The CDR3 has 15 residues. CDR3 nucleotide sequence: TGTACCAGCAGTTACGGTGAAAGGACAAACTATGGCTACACCTTC. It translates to CTSSYGERTNYGYTF.

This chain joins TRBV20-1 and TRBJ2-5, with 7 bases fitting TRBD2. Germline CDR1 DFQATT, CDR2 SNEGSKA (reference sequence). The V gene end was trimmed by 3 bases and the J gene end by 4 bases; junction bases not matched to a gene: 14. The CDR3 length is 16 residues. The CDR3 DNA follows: TGCAGTGCTAGTGGAAACGTAGCGGGTCGGGGAGAGACCCAGTACTTC. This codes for CSASGNVAGRGETQYF.

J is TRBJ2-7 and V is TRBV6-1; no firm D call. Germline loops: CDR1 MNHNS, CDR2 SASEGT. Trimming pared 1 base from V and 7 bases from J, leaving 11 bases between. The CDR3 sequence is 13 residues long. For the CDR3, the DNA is TGTGCCAGCAGTGAAGAACAATCGCTGGAGCAGTACTTC. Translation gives CASSEEQSLEQYF.

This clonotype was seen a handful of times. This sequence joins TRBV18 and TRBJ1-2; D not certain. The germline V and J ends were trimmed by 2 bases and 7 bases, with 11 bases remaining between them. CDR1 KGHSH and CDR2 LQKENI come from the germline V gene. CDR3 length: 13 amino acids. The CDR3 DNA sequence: TGTGCCAGCTCACCAGGCGATACGCGTGGCTACACCTTC. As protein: CASSPGDTRGYTF.

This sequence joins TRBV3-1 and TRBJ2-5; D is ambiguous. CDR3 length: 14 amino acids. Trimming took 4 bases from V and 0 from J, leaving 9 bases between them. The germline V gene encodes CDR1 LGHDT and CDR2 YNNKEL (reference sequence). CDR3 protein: CASSRPGYQETQYF. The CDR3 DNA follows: TGTGCCAGCAGCCGCCCAGGATACCAAGAGACCCAGTACTTC.

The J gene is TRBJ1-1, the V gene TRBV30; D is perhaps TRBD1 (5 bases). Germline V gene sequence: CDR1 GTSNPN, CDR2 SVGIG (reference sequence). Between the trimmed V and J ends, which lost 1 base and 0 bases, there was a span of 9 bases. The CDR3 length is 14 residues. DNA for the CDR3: TGTGCCTGGAGTGGGGGACGAATGAACACTGAAGCTTTCTTT. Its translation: CAWSGGRMNTEAFF. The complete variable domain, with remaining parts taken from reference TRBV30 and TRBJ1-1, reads SQTIHQWPATLVQPVGSPLSLECTVEGTSNPNLYWYRQAAGRGLQLLFYSVGIGQISSEVPQNLSASRPQDRQFILSSKKLLLSDSGFYLCAWSGGRMNTEAFFGQGTRLTVV.

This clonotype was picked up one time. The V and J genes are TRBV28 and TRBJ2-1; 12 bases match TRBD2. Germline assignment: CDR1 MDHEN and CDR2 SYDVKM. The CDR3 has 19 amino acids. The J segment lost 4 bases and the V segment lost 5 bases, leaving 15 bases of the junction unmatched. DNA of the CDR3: TGTGCCAGCAGTCCGACGACCCTGACTAGCGGGAGTTCTTACAATGAGCAGTTCTTC. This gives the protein CASSPTTLTSGSSYNEQFF.

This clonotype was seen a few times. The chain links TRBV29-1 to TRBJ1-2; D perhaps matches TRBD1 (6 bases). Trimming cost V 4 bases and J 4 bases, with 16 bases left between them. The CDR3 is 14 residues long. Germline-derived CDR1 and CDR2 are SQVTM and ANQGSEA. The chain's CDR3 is CSVVVGGVGYGYTF. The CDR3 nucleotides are TGCAGCGTTGTGGTCGGGGGCGTTGGCTATGGCTACACCTTC.

CDR3 DNA sequence: TGTGCCAGCAGTGGACTAGCCGAAGATACGCAGTATTTT. Translating it yields CASSGLAEDTQYF. The chain couples TRBV2 to TRBJ2-3, with TRBD2 matching over 7 bases. The CDR3 has 13 amino acids. CDR1 SNHLY and CDR2 FYNNEI come from the germline V gene. Germline trimming cut 4 bases from V and 5 bases from J; bases unmatched to any gene: 3.

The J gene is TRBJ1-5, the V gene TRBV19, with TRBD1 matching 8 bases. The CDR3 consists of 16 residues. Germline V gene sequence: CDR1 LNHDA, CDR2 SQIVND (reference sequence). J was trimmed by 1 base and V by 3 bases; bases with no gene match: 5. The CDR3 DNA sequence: TGTGCCAGTAGTATGGCGACAGGGGAAAGCAATCAGCCCCAGCATTTT. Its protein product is CASSMATGESNQPQHF.

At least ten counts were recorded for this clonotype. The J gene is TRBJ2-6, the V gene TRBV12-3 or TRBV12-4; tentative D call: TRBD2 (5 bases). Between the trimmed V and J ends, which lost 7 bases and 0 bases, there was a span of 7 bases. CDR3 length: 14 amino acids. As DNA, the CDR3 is TGTGCCAGCACCCGGGGCTCTGGGGCCAACGTCCTGACTTTC. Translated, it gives CASTRGSGANVLTF.